The clone carrying this TCR beta chain has a single count. As handled by the study authors: Estimation of nucleated cell counts relied on the amplification of reference gene primers. The protocol was immunoSEQ multiplex PCR, while the TCRdb copy is restricted to in-frame clones and leaves out a portion. For V, J and clone size, that table is used; D and trimming come from the DNA. The sample contains about 170,000 clones, approximately 84% of which appear only once. The data originate from a study of blood T cell repertoires in COVID-19. Study background: T cells, B-cell-depleted T cells, or PBMCs provided the cDNA or gDNA that served as material.

The germline CDR1 and CDR2 sequences are SGHTA and FQGTGA. This CDR3 spans 14 amino acids. V dropped 4 bases and J dropped 8 bases, with 15 bases sitting between them. The V gene is TRBV7-3, the J gene TRBJ2-1, with D hard to call. The specimen was peripheral blood. The clonotype originates from a man aged 35-49 years who had recovered from COVID-19. The CDR3 loop is CASSSTPRRDEQFF. The CDR3 DNA reads as TGTGCCAGCAGCTCAACCCCGAGGCGCGATGAGCAGTTCTTC.